Each of the 4 T cell receptor beta chains below was sequenced from the same sample in a study of cytomegalovirus exposure and HLA in healthy donors. PCR amplification relied on 60 Vbeta primers (plus 13 Jbeta primers). The protocol was immunoSEQ multiplex PCR, while the TCRdb copy is restricted to in-frame clones and leaves out a portion. The table shows about 130,000 clones, with roughly four fifths occurring only once. Sample: PBMCs. These TCRs come from a man aged 25-45 years in good health and CMV-seronegative.

Only a few counts were recorded for this clone. CDR3 sequence reads: CASRPGLAGGNTGELFF. As DNA, the CDR3 is TGTGCCAGCAGACCGGGACTAGCGGGAGGAAACACCGGGGAGCTGTTTTTT. The chain recombines TRBV5-4 with TRBJ2-2, with TRBD2 matching over 15 bases. V trimming: 5 bases; J trimming: 2 bases; junction bases outside the gene matches: 4. This CDR3 spans 17 amino acids. From germline, CDR1 is SGHNT and CDR2 YYREEE (reference sequence).

This sequence joins TRBV25-1 and TRBJ2-5, with TRBD2 as a possible D gene (6 bases). Looked up from germline, CDR1 is MGHDK and CDR2 is SYGVNS. The V gene lost 4 bases and the J gene lost 0 bases, with 12 bases spanning the gap. This CDR3 is 15 amino acids long. The CDR3 region has the DNA TGTGCCAGCAGTGTAGGGGACTGGTACCAAGAGACCCAGTACTTC. It encodes CASSVGDWYQETQYF.

This clone has just one count. J is TRBJ1-1 and V is TRBV5-1, with D possibly matching TRBD1 (5 bases). The germline CDR1 and CDR2 sequences are SGHRS and YFSETQ. The CDR3 totals 17 residues. V was shortened by 4 bases and J by 8 bases, with 27 bases between the two germline ends. This CDR3 is CASSLRDSSAVSHEAFF. The DNA for the CDR3 is TGCGCCAGCAGCCTGAGAGACAGTTCGGCCGTTTCCCACGAAGCTTTCTTT.

The chain recombines TRBV12-5 with TRBJ2-5; 10 bases align to TRBD1. The J segment lost 5 bases and the V segment lost 5 bases, leaving 5 bases of the junction unmatched. CDR3 length: 14 residues. Looked up from germline, CDR1 is LGHNT and CDR2 is FRNRAP. The DNA of the CDR3 is TGTGCTAGTGGTACGACAGGGGGCGAGGAGACCCAGTACTTC. Translating it yields CASGTTGGEETQYF.